The clone carrying this T cell receptor beta chain was counted many times. Its antigen remains unknown. The data stem from a study of CD8+CD57+ T cells in acquired aplastic anemia. General study findings and limits: Both patients and controls carried the same twenty-nine CD8+ CDR3 sequences.

The CDR3 is made up of 13 amino acids. Trimming stripped 0 bases from V and 10 bases from J, with 10 bases between. CDR1 and CDR2 from the germline V gene are ENHRY and SYGVKD. TCR beta VDJ and CDR3 were profiled, and genomic DNA was the template. TCRdb reprocessed the reads via MiXCR and lists one record per CDR3 protein. Found here are 150,000 to 200,000 distinct CDR3 sequences, 64% of them singletons; the top ten hold around 42%. The chain links TRBV10-3 to TRBJ2-1; possibly TRBD2 for D (5 bases). The clonotype originates from a human donor with severe aplastic anemia or a healthy control (not recorded which). The sequenced sample consisted of sorted CD4+, CD8+, or CD8+CD57+ T cells (not recorded which) from PBMCs. The CDR3 here is CAISESGNGEQFF. DNA for the CDR3: TGTGCCATCAGTGAGTCCGGGAACGGAGAGCAGTTCTTC.